This section outlines one T cell receptor (beta chain) sequence together with its context. Assay: immunoSEQ multiplex PCR; the TCRdb copy retains only in-frame clones and omits some. The sample includes over 65,000 clones, 85% to 95% of them seen just once. This sample was taken from a study of OX40 agonist ivuxolimab in advanced cancers. V lost 5 bases to trimming and J lost 11 bases, with 16 bases between them. Germline V gene sequence: CDR1 SQVTM, CDR2 ANQGSEA. The CDR3 is 12 residues long. This sequence joins TRBV29-1 and TRBJ1-3; the D is unclear. The sequence derives from an adult with an advanced solid tumor such as melanoma, head and neck, liver or kidney cancer. This material consisted of CD4+ or CD8+ T cells sorted from blood, taken in a trial of the OX40 agonist ivuxolimab. The CDR3 region is CSVYSFEDAIYF. The CDR3 region has the DNA TGCAGCGTTTATTCTTTCGAGGACGCCATATATTTT.